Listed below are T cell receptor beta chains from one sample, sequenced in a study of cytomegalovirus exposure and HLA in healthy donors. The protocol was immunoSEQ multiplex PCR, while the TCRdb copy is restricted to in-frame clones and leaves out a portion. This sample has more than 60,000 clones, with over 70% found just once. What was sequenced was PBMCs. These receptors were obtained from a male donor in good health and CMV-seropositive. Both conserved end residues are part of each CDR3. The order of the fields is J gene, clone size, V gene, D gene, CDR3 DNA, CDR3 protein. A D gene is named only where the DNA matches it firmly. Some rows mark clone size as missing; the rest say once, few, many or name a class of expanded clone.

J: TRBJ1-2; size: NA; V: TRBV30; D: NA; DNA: TGTGCCTGGAAGATAGAAGCCGACTCGCCCTATGGCTACACCTTC; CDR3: CAWKIEADSPYGYTF
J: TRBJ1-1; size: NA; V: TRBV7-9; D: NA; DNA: TGTGCCAGCAGCCCAAGGGGGTTGCGGAACACTGAAGCTTTCTTT; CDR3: CASSPRGLRNTEAFF
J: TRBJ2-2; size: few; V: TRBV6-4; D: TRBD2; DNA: TGTGCCAGCAGAACTAGCGGGGGTACCGGGGAGCTGTTTTTT; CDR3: CASRTSGGTGELFF
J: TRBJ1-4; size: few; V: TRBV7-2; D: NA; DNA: TGTGCCAGCAGCTTAGGACAGACGCGAGCTAATGAAAAACTGTTTTTT; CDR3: CASSLGQTRANEKLFF
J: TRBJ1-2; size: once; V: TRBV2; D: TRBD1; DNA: TGTGCCATCCAGGGGGTAGGGGGCTACACCTTC; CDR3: CAIQGVGGYTF
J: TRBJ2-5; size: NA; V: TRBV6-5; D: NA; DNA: TGTGCCAGCAGTTACACCTCTTCCGGGGTCACCCAGTACTTC; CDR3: CASSYTSSGVTQYF
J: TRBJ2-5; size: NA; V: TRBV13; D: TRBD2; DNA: TGTGCCAGCAGCATAGCGGGTGAGACCCAGTACTTC; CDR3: CASSIAGETQYF
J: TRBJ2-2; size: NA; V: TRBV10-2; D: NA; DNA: TGCGCCAGCAGGGCGGCGCGGGGCACCGGGGAGCTGTTTTTT; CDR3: CASRAARGTGELFF
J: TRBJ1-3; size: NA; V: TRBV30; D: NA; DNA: TGTGCCCGTGGCCATTCCGGGAACACCATATATTTT; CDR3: CARGHSGNTIYF
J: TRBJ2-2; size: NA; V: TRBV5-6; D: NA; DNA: TGTGCCAGCAGCTTGTGGAACAGTGGCGGGGAGCTGTTTTTT; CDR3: CASSLWNSGGELFF
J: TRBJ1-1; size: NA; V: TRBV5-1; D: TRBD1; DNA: TGCGCCAGCAGCACCCAACAGGGGCGCACTGAAGCTTTCTTT; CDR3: CASSTQQGRTEAFF
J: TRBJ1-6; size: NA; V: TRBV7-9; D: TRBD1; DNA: TGTGCCAGCAGCCTAGGGACAGGGGAGAATTCACCCCTCCACTTT; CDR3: CASSLGTGENSPLHF
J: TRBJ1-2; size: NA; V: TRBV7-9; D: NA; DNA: TGTGCCAGCAGCCCCAGTGGGACATCGGCTTCAAGCTACACCTTC; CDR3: CASSPSGTSASSYTF
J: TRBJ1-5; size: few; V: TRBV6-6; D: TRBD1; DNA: TGTGCCAGCAGGGGCCCGGGACAGGGACCAAATCAGCCCCAGCATTTT; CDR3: CASRGPGQGPNQPQHF
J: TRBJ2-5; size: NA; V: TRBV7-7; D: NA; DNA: TGTGCCAGCAGCTTTGACGGAGGGGAGACCCAGTACTTC; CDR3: CASSFDGGETQYF
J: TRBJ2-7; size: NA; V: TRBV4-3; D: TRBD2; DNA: TGCGCCAGCAGCCAAGAGTCAAGCGGGGGGGAGAAGTACGAGCAGTACTTC; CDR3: CASSQESSGGEKYEQYF
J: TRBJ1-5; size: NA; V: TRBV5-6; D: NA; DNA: TGTGCCAGCAGCTTGGGGCGAGTGACCGGGGTGATCCAGCCCCAGCATTTT; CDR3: CASSLGRVTGVIQPQHF
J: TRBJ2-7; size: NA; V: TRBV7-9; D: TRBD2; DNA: TGTGCCAGCAGCTCCGAGCGGGGGGGGGACGAGCAGTACTTC; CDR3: CASSSERGGDEQYF
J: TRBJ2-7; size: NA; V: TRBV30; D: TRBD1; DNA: TGTGCCTGGAGTGTAAATAAGGGGGCCCCCTACGAGCAGTACTTC; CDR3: CAWSVNKGAPYEQYF
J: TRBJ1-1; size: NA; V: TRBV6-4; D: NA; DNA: TGTGCCAGCAGTGAGAAAGCGAACACTGAAGCTTTCTTT; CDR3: CASSEKANTEAFF
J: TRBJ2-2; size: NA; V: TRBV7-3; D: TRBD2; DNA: TGTGCCAGCAGCTTAACGCTGCGGGGGGCCGTCAACACCGGGGAGCTGTTTTTT; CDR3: CASSLTLRGAVNTGELFF
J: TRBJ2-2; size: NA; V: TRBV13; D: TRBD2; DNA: TGTGCCAGCAGCTTGGGACTAGCGGGGAACACCGGGGAGCTGTTTTTT; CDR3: CASSLGLAGNTGELFF
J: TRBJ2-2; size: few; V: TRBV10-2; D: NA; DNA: TGCGCCAGCAGTGAGGATGCGGGCGGGAACACCGGGGAGCTGTTTTTT; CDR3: CASSEDAGGNTGELFF
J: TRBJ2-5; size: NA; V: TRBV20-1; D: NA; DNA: TGCAGTGCCCCCGGGGTCGAGACCCAGTACTTC; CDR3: CSAPGVETQYF
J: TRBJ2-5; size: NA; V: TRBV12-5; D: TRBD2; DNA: TGTGCTAGTGGTTTTCTAGCCGGGGGAGGGGAGACCCAGTACTTC; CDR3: CASGFLAGGGETQYF
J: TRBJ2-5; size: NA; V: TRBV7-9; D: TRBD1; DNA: TGTGCCAGCAGCTCCCGACAGGGCCAAGAGACCCAGTACTTC; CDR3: CASSSRQGQETQYF
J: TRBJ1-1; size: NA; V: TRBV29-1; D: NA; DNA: TGCAGCGTTGAACCCGGGATTCCGAACACTGAAGCTTTCTTT; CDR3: CSVEPGIPNTEAFF
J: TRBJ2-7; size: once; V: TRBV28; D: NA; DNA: TGTGCCAGCAGTTTCTCCTCCTACGAGCAGTACTTC; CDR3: CASSFSSYEQYF
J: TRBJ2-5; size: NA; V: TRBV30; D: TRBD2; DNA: TGTGCCTGGAGTAGCGGGGGGAAGACGACCCAGTACTTC; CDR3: CAWSSGGKTTQYF